This T cell receptor beta chain was recorded in a study of blood T cell repertoires in COVID-19. Between the trimmed V and J ends, which lost 2 bases and 5 bases, there was a span of 6 bases. This CDR3 is built from 13 residues. In the original workflow: Researchers report that nucleated cell counts were estimated from reference gene primer amplification. The method was immunoSEQ multiplex PCR; TCRdb's version includes in-frame clones alone and lacks a portion of them. The DNA was the basis for D and trimming; V, J and clone size are from that table. The profile shows around 190,000 clones, 88% of them singletons.

The gene calls are TRBV12-3 or TRBV12-4 and TRBJ2-2; D call uncertain. The specimen sequenced was peripheral blood. The source of this sequence is a man aged 50-60 years with COVID-19, enrolled during active disease. As DNA, the CDR3 is TGTGCCAGCAGTTTAAGAGCGACCGGGGAGCTGTTTTTT. This gives the protein CASSLRATGELFF.